The 20 T cell receptor beta chains below come from one sample, sequenced in a study of T cell clonality in common variable immunodeficiency. Assay: immunoSEQ multiplex PCR; the TCRdb copy retains only in-frame clones and omits some. The record shows around 39,000 clones for this sample, with no singletons present. Specimen: peripheral blood mononuclear cells. Receptor source: a person aged 18 to 75 in good health.

This clone was found many times. The CDR3 goes on 3 residues after the read ends, and that part is filled in from the germline J gene. V usage is TRBV6-2 or TRBV6-3 and J usage is TRBJ2-5, with TRBD2 as a possible D gene (6 bases). Trimming pared 6 bases from V and 5 bases from J, leaving 19 bases between. This CDR3 contains 15 residues. Germline V lookup: CDR1 MNHEY, CDR2 SVGEGT. The sequenced CDR3 bases are TGTGCCAGCAGGATGGGGGGATCGGATACGGAGACC. It translates to CASRMGGSDTET. The complete CDR3 reads CASRMGGSDTETQYF.

This clone was counted a few times. The read falls 3 residues short of the CDR3 end, and the missing part is taken from the germline J gene. The V and J genes are TRBV7-9 and TRBJ1-1; TRBD1 might be the D (6 bases). The germline V and J ends were trimmed by 5 bases and 2 bases, with 12 bases remaining between them. Germline assignment: CDR1 SEHNR and CDR2 FQNEAQ (reference sequence). The CDR3 spans 14 residues. The CDR3 spells CASSLQQGNTEAFF. Incomplete CDR3 DNA: TGTGCCAGCAGCCTCCAACAGGGAAACACTGAA. Together with reference TRBV7-9 and TRBJ1-1, the CDR3 gives the full variable domain: DTGVSQNPRHKITKRGQNVTFRCDPISEHNRLYWYRQTLGQGPEFLTYFQNEAQLEKSRLLSDRFSAERPKGSFSTLEIQRTEQGDSAMYLCASSLQQGNTEAFFGQGTRLTVV.

This clone was found many times. The read gets to within 3 residues of the CDR3 end, and the germline J gene fills in the rest. The chain couples TRBV7-9 to TRBJ1-4, with TRBD1 as a possible D gene (5 bases). CDR3 length equals 14 residues. Looked up from germline, CDR1 is SEHNR and CDR2 is FQNEAQ (reference sequence). The V end lost 5 bases, the J end lost 8 bases, and 15 bases lay between the germline ends. The CDR3 here is CASSRQGGLEKLFF. The CDR3 bases that were read are TGTGCCAGCAGCCGCCAGGGAGGATTGGAAAAA.

In this sample, this clone turned up a few times. The read finishes 3 residues shy of the CDR3 end, and the germline J gene is used to complete it. J is TRBJ1-5 and V is TRBV10-2; the D is unclear. The CDR3 runs to 17 residues. Trimming removed 0 bases from V and 3 bases from J, with 15 bases in between. Germline values: CDR1 WSHSY, CDR2 SAAADI. CDR3 region: CASSESGFRVHNQPQHF. The part of the CDR3 DNA that was read is TGCGCCAGCAGTGAGTCCGGGTTTCGGGTCCACAATCAGCCC.

For this clone: The CDR3 goes on 3 residues after the read ends, and that part is filled in from the germline J gene. This chain links TRBV18 with TRBJ2-5; 12 bases fit TRBD2. The germline V gene has CDR1 KGHSH and CDR2 LQKENI. The CDR3 is 19 residues long. The V and J ends lost 1 base and 0 bases, in that order; junction bases with no gene match: 9. This chain's CDR3 is CASSPRGWTSGVYQETQYF. Partial CDR3 DNA: TGTGCCAGCTCACCACGAGGGTGGACTAGCGGGGTGTACCAAGAGACC.

This clone has a count of ten or more. The sequenced fragment ends 3 residues before the CDR3 boundary, so the rest is inferred from the germline J gene. The chain has TRBV5-1 and TRBJ2-3; 8 nucleotides agree with TRBD1. The CDR3 spans 15 residues. CDR1 SGHRS and CDR2 YFSETQ come from the germline V gene. The chain's CDR3 is CASSLEGQDHQPQYF. The covered CDR3 bases are TGCGCCAGCAGCTTGGAGGGACAGGATCATCAGCCG.

This clone was recorded at least ten times. The read gets to within 3 residues of the CDR3 end, and the germline J gene fills in the rest. V and J are TRBV4-1 and TRBJ2-7, with a possible D match to TRBD2 (6 bases). CDR3 length: 16 residues. With 1 base removed from V and 3 bases from J, the gap between germline ends came to 16 bases. Germline values: CDR1 MGHRA, CDR2 YSYEKL. The sequenced part of the CDR3 DNA is TGCGCCAGCAGCCAAGTTTTCGGCGGGAACAACTACGAG. Its translation is CASSQVFGGNNYE. The full CDR3 is CASSQVFGGNNYEQYF.

This clone occurred many times. The read stops 3 residues short of the end of the CDR3; the missing end is completed from the germline J gene. V and J are TRBV11-3 and TRBJ2-1, with 9 bases aligning to TRBD2. This CDR3 is 14 amino acids long. Germline V CDR1 and CDR2: SGHNT, YENEEA. The ends lost 5 bases at V and 7 bases at J; junction bases unmatched: 6. Partial CDR3 DNA: TGTGCCAGCAGCCGGGATAGCGGGAGAAATGAG. Its protein product is CASSRDSGRNE. The whole CDR3 region reads CASSRDSGRNEQFF.

This clone was seen repeatedly, ten times or more. The sequenced CDR3 bases are TGTGCCAGCAGTGAAAAAGGGCCTAGCGGGAGGACAGATACG. It encodes CASSEKGPSGRTDT. The entire CDR3 protein reads CASSEKGPSGRTDTQYF. J is TRBJ2-3 and V is TRBV2; 11 nucleotides agree with TRBD2. The CDR3 end is not reached by the read, which stops 3 residues before it; the germline J gene fills it in. Unmatched junction bases numbered 7, after V lost 2 bases and J lost 3 bases. The germline V gene encodes CDR1 SNHLY and CDR2 FYNNEI. The CDR3 spans 17 residues.

This clone was counted ten times or more. The read ends 3 residues shy of where the CDR3 ends; the end is completed using the germline J gene. The chain recombines TRBV5-1 with TRBJ1-2; D is possibly TRBD1 (6 bases). This CDR3 comprises 12 residues. Germline CDR1 is SGHRS and CDR2 is YFSETQ. V was clipped by 5 bases and J by 4 bases, with 9 bases between them. The sequenced CDR3 bases are TGCGCCAGCAGTCTGGGGGCCTATGGC. Translation gives CASSLGAYG. The CDR3 as a whole reads CASSLGAYGYTF.

This clone has only a few counts. Coverage ceases 3 residues before the CDR3 finishes, and the germline J gene fills in the end. The J gene is TRBJ2-3, the V gene TRBV2; 14 bases line up with TRBD2. The CDR3 contains 17 residues. The V segment lost 0 bases and the J segment 2 bases; nucleotides outside the gene matches: 1. Germline CDR1 reads SNHLY; CDR2 reads FYNNEI. Partial CDR3 DNA: TGTGCCAGCAGTGAAGCGGGACTAGCGGGGGACACAGATACG. Its protein is CASSEAGLAGDTDT. The full CDR3 sequence reads CASSEAGLAGDTDTQYF.

This clone showed up many times. Read data end 3 residues before the CDR3 end; the end is taken from the germline J gene. The chain is built from TRBV20-1 and TRBJ2-1, with D possibly matching TRBD1 (5 bases). This CDR3 has 11 amino acids. CDR1 and CDR2 from the germline V gene are DFQATT and SNEGSKA (reference sequence). The V end was cut by 4 bases, the J end by 7 bases, with 8 bases between. CDR3: CSAIRVNEQFF. CDR3 DNA, as far as it was read: TGCAGTGCTATCAGGGTGAATGAG.

This clone was found many times. Sequencing ends 3 residues short of the CDR3 end; the germline J gene provides the rest. The chain has TRBV30 and TRBJ2-2; D not certain. From germline, CDR1 is GTSNPN and CDR2 SVGIG (reference sequence). The CDR3 has 13 amino acids. V was pared by 1 base and J by 0 bases, with 3 bases between. CDR3 residues: CAWSEANTGELFF. The CDR3 DNA, read in part, is TGTGCCTGGAGTGAGGCGAACACCGGGGAG.

The table lists this clone with many counts. The read halts 3 residues ahead of the CDR3 end, with the missing end drawn from the germline J gene. Other DNA sequences from this sample encode an identical CDR3 as well. J is TRBJ2-5 and V is TRBV7-9, with TRBD2 matching over 8 bases. Germline loops: CDR1 SEHNR, CDR2 FQNEAQ (reference sequence). CDR3 length: 14 amino acids. CDR3: CASSSRFSGNTQYF. CDR3 DNA (partial): TGTGCCAGCAGCTCCCGCTTTAGCGGGAACACC. The variable domain in full, with the rest retrieved from reference TRBV7-9 and TRBJ2-5, is DTGVSQNPRHKITKRGQNVTFRCDPISEHNRLYWYRQTLGQGPEFLTYFQNEAQLEKSRLLSDRFSAERPKGSFSTLEIQRTEQGDSAMYLCASSSRFSGNTQYFGPGTRLLVL.

A few counts support this clone. The CDR3 is cut off 3 residues early in the read; its end comes from the germline J gene. J is TRBJ2-5 and V is TRBV30, with 8 bases matching TRBD2. CDR3 length: 14 residues. The germline gives CDR1 GTSNPN, CDR2 SVGIG (reference sequence). The CDR3 spells CAWSVSGSADTQYF. The CDR3 DNA, read in part, is TGTGCCTGGAGTGTAAGCGGGAGTGCAGATACC.

The sample holds many counts of this clone. The CDR3 end falls 3 residues outside the read, so it is completed with the germline J gene. This sequence joins TRBV5-1 and TRBJ2-1, with 9 bases lining up with TRBD2. The V segment lost 3 bases and the J segment 9 bases; nucleotides outside the gene matches: 10. Germline loops: CDR1 SGHRS, CDR2 YFSETQ. The CDR3 runs to 15 residues. The CDR3 sequence is CASSYGAGGGVEQFF. The part of the CDR3 DNA that was read is TGCGCCAGCAGCTACGGGGCGGGAGGGGGGGTTGAG.

Worth noting for this clone: The sequenced fragment ends 3 residues before the CDR3 boundary, so the rest is inferred from the germline J gene. The chain couples TRBV18 to TRBJ2-2; TRBD1 matches 9 bases. The germline gives CDR1 KGHSH, CDR2 LQKENI. CDR3 length equals 15 residues. V was pared by 7 bases and J by 6 bases, with 9 bases of the junction left unmatched. The CDR3 sequence is CASLSGTGMSGELFF. CDR3 DNA, as far as it was read: TGTGCCAGCTTGTCCGGGACAGGGATGTCCGGGGAG.

This clone was observed at least ten times. Coverage ceases 3 residues before the CDR3 finishes, and the germline J gene fills in the end. This chain connects TRBV13 to TRBJ2-3; TRBD2 matches 7 bases. The CDR3 sequence is 14 residues long. V lost 5 bases, J lost 4 bases, and 6 bases stayed unmatched. Germline CDR1 PRHDT, CDR2 FYEKMQ (reference sequence). The CDR3 protein is CASSASGAADTQYF. CDR3 DNA (partial): TGTGCCAGCAGCGCAAGCGGGGCGGCAGATACG.

This clone showed up many times. The CDR3 is CATSDLNRNQPQHF. The part of the CDR3 DNA that was read is TGTGCCACCAGTGATTTGAACAGGAACCAGCCC. This rearrangement joins TRBV24-1 to TRBJ1-5, with D possibly being TRBD1 (5 bases). The read ends 3 residues before the CDR3 terminus; that terminus is restored from the germline J gene. The CDR3 spans 14 residues. Germline V gene lookup returns CDR1 KGHDR and CDR2 SFDVKD. Deletions cut 0 bases from V and 7 bases from J, with 9 bases between.

This clone has ten or more counts. The read stops 3 residues short of the end of the CDR3; the missing end is completed from the germline J gene. This rearrangement joins TRBV18 to TRBJ2-5; TRBD2 matches 10 bases. Germline trimming cut 7 bases from V and 1 base from J; bases unmatched to any gene: 3. The CDR3 has 14 amino acids. Germline assignment: CDR1 KGHSH and CDR2 LQKENI. The sequenced CDR3 bases are TGTGCCAGCTTCGGGACTAGCGTCCAAGAGACC. It translates to CASFGTSVQET. The whole CDR3 is CASFGTSVQETQYF.